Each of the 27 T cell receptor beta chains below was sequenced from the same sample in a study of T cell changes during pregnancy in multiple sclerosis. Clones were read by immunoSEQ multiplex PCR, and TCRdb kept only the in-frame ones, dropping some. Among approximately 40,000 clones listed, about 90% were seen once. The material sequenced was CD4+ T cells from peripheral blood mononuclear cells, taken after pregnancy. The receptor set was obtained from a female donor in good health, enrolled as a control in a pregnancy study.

CDR3 sequence reads: CASSQGDSYEQYF. CDR3 sequence (DNA): TGTGCCAGCAGTCAGGGGGACTCCTACGAGCAGTACTTC. This chain uses TRBV7-9 with TRBJ2-7, with 7 bases that match TRBD1. Germline values: CDR1 SEHNR, CDR2 FQNEAQ (reference sequence). This CDR3 comprises 13 residues. V gave up 6 bases and J gave up 0 bases; unmatched junction bases: 2.

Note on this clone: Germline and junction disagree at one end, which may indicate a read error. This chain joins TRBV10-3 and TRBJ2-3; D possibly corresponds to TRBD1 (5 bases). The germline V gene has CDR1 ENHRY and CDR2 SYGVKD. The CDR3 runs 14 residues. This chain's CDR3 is CAVSTGPSTDTQYF. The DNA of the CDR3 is TGTGCCGTCAGTACAGGCCCTAGCACAGATACGCAGTATTTT.

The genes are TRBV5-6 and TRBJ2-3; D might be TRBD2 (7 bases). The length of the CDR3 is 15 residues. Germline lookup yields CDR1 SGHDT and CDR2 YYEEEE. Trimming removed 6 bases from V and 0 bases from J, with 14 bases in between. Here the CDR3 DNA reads TGTGCCAGCACCCTGCGGGGGCCTAGCACAGATACGCAGTATTTT. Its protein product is CASTLRGPSTDTQYF.

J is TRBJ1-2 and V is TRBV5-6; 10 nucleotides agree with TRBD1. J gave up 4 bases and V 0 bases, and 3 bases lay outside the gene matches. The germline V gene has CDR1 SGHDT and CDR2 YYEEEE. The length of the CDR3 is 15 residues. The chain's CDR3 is CASSLETGGSYGYTF. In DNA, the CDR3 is TGTGCCAGCAGCTTGGAGACAGGGGGCAGCTATGGCTACACCTTC.

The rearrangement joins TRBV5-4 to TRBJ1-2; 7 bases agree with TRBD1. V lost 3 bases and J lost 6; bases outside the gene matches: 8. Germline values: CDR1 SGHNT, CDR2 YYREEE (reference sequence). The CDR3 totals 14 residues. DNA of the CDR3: TGTGCCAGCAGCTCGGCGACAGGGCTTGATGGCTACACCTTC. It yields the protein CASSSATGLDGYTF.

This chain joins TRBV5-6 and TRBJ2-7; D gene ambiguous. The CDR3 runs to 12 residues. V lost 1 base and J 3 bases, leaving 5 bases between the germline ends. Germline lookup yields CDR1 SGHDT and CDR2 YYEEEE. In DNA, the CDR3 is TGTGCCAGCAGCTTGAGTAGCTACGAGCAGTACTTC. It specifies CASSLSSYEQYF.

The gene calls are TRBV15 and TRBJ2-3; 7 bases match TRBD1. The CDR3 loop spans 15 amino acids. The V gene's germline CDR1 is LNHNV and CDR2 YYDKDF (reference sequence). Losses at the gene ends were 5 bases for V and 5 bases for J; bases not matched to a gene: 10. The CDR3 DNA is TGTGCCACCAGCGCCCCCGGGACAGATGGAGATACGCAGTATTTT. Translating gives CATSAPGTDGDTQYF.

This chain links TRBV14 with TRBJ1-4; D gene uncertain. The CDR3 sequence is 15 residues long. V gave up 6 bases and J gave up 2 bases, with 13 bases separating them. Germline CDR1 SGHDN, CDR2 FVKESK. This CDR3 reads CASSHGGSTNEKLFF. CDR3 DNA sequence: TGTGCCAGCAGTCACGGAGGGTCGACTAATGAAAAACTGTTTTTT.

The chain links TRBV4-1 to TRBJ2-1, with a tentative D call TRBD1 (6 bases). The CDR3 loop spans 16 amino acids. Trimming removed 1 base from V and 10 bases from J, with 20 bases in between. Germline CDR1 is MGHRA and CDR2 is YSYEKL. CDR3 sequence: CASSQVGRAGASEQFF. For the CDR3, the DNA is TGCGCCAGCAGCCAAGTCGGCCGGGCAGGGGCGTCAGAGCAGTTCTTC.

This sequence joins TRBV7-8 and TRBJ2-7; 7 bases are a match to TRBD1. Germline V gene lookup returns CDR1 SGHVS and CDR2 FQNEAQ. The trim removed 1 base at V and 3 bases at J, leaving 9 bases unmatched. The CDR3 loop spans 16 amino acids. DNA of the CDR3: TGTGCCAGCAGCTTAGGTACAACCCCAGGGGGCTACGAGCAGTACTTC. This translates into CASSLGTTPGGYEQYF.

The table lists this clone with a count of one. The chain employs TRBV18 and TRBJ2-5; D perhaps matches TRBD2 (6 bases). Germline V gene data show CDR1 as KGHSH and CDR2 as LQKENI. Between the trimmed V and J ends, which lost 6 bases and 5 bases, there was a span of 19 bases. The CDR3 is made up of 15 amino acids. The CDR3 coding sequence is TGTGCCAGCTCCCAGGAGGGACTCTCCGGGGAGACCCAGTACTTC. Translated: CASSQEGLSGETQYF.

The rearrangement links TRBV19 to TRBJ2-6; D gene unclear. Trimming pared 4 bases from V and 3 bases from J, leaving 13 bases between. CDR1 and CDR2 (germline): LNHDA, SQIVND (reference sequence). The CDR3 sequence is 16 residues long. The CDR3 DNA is TGTGCCAGTAGTACTGGGCTAAATGGTGGGGCCAACGTCCTGACTTTC. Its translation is CASSTGLNGGANVLTF.

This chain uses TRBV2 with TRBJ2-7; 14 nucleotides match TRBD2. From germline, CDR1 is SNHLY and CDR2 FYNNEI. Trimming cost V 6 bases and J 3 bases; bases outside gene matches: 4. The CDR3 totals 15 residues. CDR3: CASSLGTSGSYEQYF. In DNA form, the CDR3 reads TGTGCCAGCAGCCTCGGGACTAGCGGGAGCTACGAGCAGTACTTC.

The DNA for the CDR3 is TGTGCCAGTAGTGCCAGGGGCCCTAACACTGAAGCTTTCTTT. The encoded protein is CASSARGPNTEAFF. The V gene is TRBV19, the J gene TRBJ1-1; a possible D gene is TRBD1 (6 bases). Germline CDR1 and CDR2: LNHDA and SQIVND (reference sequence). Between the trimmed V and J ends, which lost 5 bases and 2 bases, there was a span of 12 bases. The CDR3 runs to 14 residues.

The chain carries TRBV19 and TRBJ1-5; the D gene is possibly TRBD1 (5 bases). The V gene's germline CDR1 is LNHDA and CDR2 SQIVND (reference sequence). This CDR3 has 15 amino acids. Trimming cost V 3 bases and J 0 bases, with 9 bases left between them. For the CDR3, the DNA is TGTGCCAGTAGTATGGGGCGTAATAGCAATCAGCCCCAGCATTTT. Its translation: CASSMGRNSNQPQHF.

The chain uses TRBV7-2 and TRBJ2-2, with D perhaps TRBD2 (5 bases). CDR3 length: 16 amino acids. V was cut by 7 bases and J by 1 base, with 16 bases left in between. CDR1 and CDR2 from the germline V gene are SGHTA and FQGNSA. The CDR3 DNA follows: TGTGCCAGCACCGCGACGCTTGGACTGAACACCGGGGAGCTGTTTTTT. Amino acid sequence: CASTATLGLNTGELFF.

CDR3 bases: TGCGCCAGCAGCTTGGCCCGGCCGGCGGATGGCTACACCTTC. This translates into CASSLARPADGYTF. The V call is TRBV5-1, the J call TRBJ1-2; D uncertain. This CDR3 region has 14 residues. V lost 0 bases, J lost 6 bases, and 12 bases lay in between. CDR1 is SGHRS, CDR2 YFSETQ, per germline.

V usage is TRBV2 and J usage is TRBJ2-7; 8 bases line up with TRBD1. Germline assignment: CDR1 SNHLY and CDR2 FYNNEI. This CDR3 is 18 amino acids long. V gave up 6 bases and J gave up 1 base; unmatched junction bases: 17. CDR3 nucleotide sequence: TGTGCCAGCAGGGCGGGACAGGAAGGTGTTGGGAGGTCCTACGAGCAGTACTTC. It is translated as CASRAGQEGVGRSYEQYF.

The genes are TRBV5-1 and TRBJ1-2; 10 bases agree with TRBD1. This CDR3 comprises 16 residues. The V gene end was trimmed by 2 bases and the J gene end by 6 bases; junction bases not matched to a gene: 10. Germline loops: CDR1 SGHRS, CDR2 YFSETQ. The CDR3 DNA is TGCGCCAGCAGCTTTGGTGGGACAGGGGCTTTTAATGGCTACACCTTC. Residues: CASSFGGTGAFNGYTF.

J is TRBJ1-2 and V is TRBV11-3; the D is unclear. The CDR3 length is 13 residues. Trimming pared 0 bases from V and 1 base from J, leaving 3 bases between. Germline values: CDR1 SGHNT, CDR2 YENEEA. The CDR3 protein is CASSLDNNYGYTF. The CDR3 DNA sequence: TGTGCCAGCAGCTTAGACAATAACTATGGCTACACCTTC.

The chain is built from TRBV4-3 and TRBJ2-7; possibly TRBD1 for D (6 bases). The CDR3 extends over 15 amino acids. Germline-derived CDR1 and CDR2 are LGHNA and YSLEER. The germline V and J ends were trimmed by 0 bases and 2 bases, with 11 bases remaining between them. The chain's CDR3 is CASSQDLQGTYEQYF. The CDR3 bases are TGCGCCAGCAGCCAAGATCTGCAGGGGACCTACGAGCAGTACTTC.

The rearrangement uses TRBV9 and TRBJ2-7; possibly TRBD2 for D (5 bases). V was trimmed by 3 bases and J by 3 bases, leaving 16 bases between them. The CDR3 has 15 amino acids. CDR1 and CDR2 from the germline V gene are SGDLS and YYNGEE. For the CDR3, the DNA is TGTGCCAGCAGCGCACTCGACGACGGGGTCTACGAGCAGTACTTC. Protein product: CASSALDDGVYEQYF. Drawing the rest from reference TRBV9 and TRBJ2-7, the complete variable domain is DSGVTQTPKHLITATGQRVTLRCSPRSGDLSVYWYQQSLDQGLQFLIQYYNGEERAKGNILERFSAQQFPDLHSELNLSSLELGDSALYFCASSALDDGVYEQYFGPGTRLTVT.

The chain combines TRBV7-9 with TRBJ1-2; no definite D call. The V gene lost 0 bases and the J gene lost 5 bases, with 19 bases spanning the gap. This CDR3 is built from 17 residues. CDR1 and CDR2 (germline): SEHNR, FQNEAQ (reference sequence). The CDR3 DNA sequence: TGTGCCAGCAGCTTAGCGCTGGCAGGCCTTAACCATTATGGCTACACCTTC. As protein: CASSLALAGLNHYGYTF.

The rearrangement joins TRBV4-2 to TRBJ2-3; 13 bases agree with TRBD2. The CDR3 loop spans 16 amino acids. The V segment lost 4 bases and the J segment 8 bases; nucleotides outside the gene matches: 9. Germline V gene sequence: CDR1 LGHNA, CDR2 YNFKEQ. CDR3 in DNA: TGTGCCAGCAGCCCCACCGGGACTAGCGGGACCGGTACGCAGTATTTT. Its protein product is CASSPTGTSGTGTQYF.

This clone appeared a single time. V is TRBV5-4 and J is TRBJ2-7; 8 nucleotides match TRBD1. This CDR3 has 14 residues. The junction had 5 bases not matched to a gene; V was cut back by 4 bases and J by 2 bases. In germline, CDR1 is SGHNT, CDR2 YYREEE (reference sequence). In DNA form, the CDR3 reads TGTGCCAGCAGCCGGCCGGGACAGGCCTACGAGCAGTACTTC. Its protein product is CASSRPGQAYEQYF.

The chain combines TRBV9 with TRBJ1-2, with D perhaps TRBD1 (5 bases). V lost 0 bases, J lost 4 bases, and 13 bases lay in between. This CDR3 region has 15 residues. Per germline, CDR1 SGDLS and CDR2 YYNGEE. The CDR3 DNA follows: TGTGCCAGCAGCGTAGACCCAGGGAGGGGCTATGGCTACACCTTC. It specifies CASSVDPGRGYGYTF.

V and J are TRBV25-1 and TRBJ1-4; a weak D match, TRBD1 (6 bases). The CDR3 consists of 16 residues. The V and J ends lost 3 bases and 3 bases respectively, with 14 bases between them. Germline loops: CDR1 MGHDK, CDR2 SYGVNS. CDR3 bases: TGTGCCAGCAGTGACAATCCGGACAGATCTAATGAAAAACTGTTTTTT. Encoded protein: CASSDNPDRSNEKLFF.